Below, 31 T cell receptor beta chains from the same sample are listed, as sequenced in a study of human T cells and chemical hapten exposure. Time point given: pre-sensitization, week 0. Treatment reported: therapeutic diphenylcyclopropenone sensitization with weekly scalp DPC. TCRdb recomputed calls from the RACE reads with MiXCR, one row per CDR3 protein. The sample has 180,000 or so distinct CDR3 sequences; around 30% are singletons. The sample here was whole blood, taken in connection with sensitization to the hapten diphenylcyclopropenone (DPC). The receptor source for this set is a woman between 25 and 40 years old with alopecia areata. Some clones in this sample may be carry-over from other donors' samples.

This chain links TRBV7-2 with TRBJ1-1; possible D gene TRBD1, 5 bases. The germline gives CDR1 SGHTA, CDR2 FQGNSA. The CDR3 runs 12 residues. V lost 6 bases, J lost 11 bases, and 16 bases lay in between. The CDR3 loop is CASRPTSGLAFF. CDR3 in DNA: TGTGCCAGCAGACCTACGTCGGGGCTGGCTTTCTTT.

This clonotype occurred many times. The chain links TRBV28 to TRBJ2-3, with D unresolved. Germline loops: CDR1 MDHEN, CDR2 SYDVKM. Trimming took 6 bases from V and 4 from J, leaving 8 bases between them. The CDR3 consists of 12 residues. Here the CDR3 DNA reads TGTGCCAGCAGCCCTATGGCAGATACGCAGTATTTT. It yields the protein CASSPMADTQYF.

The rearrangement joins TRBV18 to TRBJ1-4; D remains unclear. The CDR3 totals 17 residues. From germline, CDR1 is KGHSH and CDR2 LQKENI. The V gene lost 3 bases and the J gene lost 0 bases, with 14 bases spanning the gap. The CDR3 loop reads CASSPKGRSATNEKLFF. The DNA of the CDR3 is TGTGCCAGCTCACCTAAGGGCAGGTCGGCAACTAATGAAAAACTGTTTTTT. The variable domain in full, with the rest retrieved from reference TRBV18 and TRBJ1-4, is NAGVMQNPRHLVRRRGQEARLRCSPMKGHSHVYWYRQLPEEGLKFMVYLQKENIIDESGMPKERFSAEFPKEGPSILRIQQVVRGDSAAYFCASSPKGRSATNEKLFFGSGTQLSVL.

This clonotype was seen ten or more times. The chain carries TRBV11-2 and TRBJ2-3, with unresolved D. Germline values: CDR1 SGHAT, CDR2 FQNNGV. CDR3 length equals 16 residues. The V end was cut by 1 base, the J end by 0 bases, with 11 bases between. CDR3 coding DNA: TGTGCCAGCAGCTTAGTAGGGCGGAGTAGCACAGATACGCAGTATTTT. Amino acids: CASSLVGRSSTDTQYF.

This clonotype was observed many times. The rearrangement links TRBV6-5 to TRBJ1-3; TRBD1 agrees at 7 bases. V trimming: 6 bases; J trimming: 0 bases; junction bases outside the gene matches: 5. This CDR3 contains 15 residues. Germline CDR1 reads MNHEY; CDR2 reads SVGAGI. CDR3 nucleotides: TGTGCCAGCAGCCGTACAGGGGACTCTGGAAACACCATATATTTT. Its protein product is CASSRTGDSGNTIYF.

The rearrangement uses TRBV19 and TRBJ2-6, with 10 positions matching TRBD2. Germline trimming cut 5 bases from V and 0 bases from J; bases unmatched to any gene: 4. The CDR3 is 17 residues long. From germline, CDR1 is LNHDA and CDR2 SQIVND (reference sequence). CDR3 nucleotides: TGTGCCAGTAGTCCTCCTAGCGGGAGCTCTGGGGCCAACGTCCTGACTTTC. It encodes CASSPPSGSSGANVLTF.

The chain couples TRBV4-2 to TRBJ2-1, with D tentatively TRBD2 (5 bases). V lost 1 base and J 0 bases, leaving 10 bases between the germline ends. CDR3 length: 16 amino acids. Per germline, CDR1 LGHNA and CDR2 YNFKEQ. The chain's CDR3 is CASSQVRVRSYNEQFF. In DNA form, the CDR3 reads TGTGCCAGCAGCCAAGTGCGGGTGCGCTCCTACAATGAGCAGTTCTTC.

A few counts support this clonotype. The rearrangement uses TRBV29-1 and TRBJ1-2; D is unresolved. The CDR3 contains 16 residues. Germline assignment: CDR1 SQVTM and CDR2 ANQGSEA. The V end was cut by 4 bases, the J end by 8 bases, with 26 bases between. CDR3 DNA: TGCAGCGTTGCTTCATTGCCAGGCCATAATGAACGGGGCTACACCTTC. Its protein is CSVASLPGHNERGYTF.

The rearrangement joins TRBV28 to TRBJ2-7; 12 nucleotides line up with TRBD1. Germline-derived CDR1 and CDR2 are MDHEN and SYDVKM. This CDR3 has 14 amino acids. V lost 8 bases and J lost 3; bases outside the gene matches: 5. CDR3 amino acids: CASGTGGSVYEQYF. The CDR3 coding sequence is TGTGCCAGCGGGACAGGGGGCTCTGTCTACGAGCAGTACTTC.

V gene TRBV6-2 or TRBV6-3 combines with J gene TRBJ1-1, with D possibly being TRBD1 (6 bases). The CDR3 length is 15 residues. From germline, CDR1 is MNHEY and CDR2 SVGEGT. The V gene lost 2 bases and the J gene lost 4 bases, with 14 bases spanning the gap. The CDR3 protein is CASSYGGPGVTEAFF. The CDR3 DNA reads as TGTGCCAGCAGTTACGGGGGGCCTGGGGTCACTGAAGCTTTCTTT.

This chain uses TRBV14 with TRBJ1-1, with D perhaps matching TRBD1 (5 bases). CDR3 length: 18 amino acids. Germline V gene sequence: CDR1 SGHDN, CDR2 FVKESK. The V and J ends lost 4 bases and 3 bases respectively, with 24 bases between them. The CDR3 spells CASSRRVGESGEDTEAFF. The CDR3 DNA sequence: TGTGCCAGCAGCCGTCGGGTAGGGGAGTCGGGTGAGGACACTGAAGCTTTCTTT.

The rearrangement uses TRBV29-1 and TRBJ2-7; TRBD1 aligns across 9 bases. Germline V gene data show CDR1 as SQVTM and CDR2 as ANQGSEA. This CDR3 is built from 15 residues. Trimming took 4 bases from V and 4 from J; bases not matched to a gene: 11. The CDR3 bases are TGCAGCGTTGGGACCTCTGAGACAGGGGGATACGAGCAGTACTTC. Translated, it gives CSVGTSETGGYEQYF.

The chain uses TRBV28 and TRBJ2-7; 9 bases fit TRBD1. Trimming removed 6 bases from V and 0 bases from J; junction bases left unmatched: 6. Per the germline V gene, CDR1 is MDHEN and CDR2 is SYDVKM. This CDR3 comprises 15 residues. The CDR3 bases are TGTGCCAGCAGGGTGGGACAGGGATACTCCTACGAGCAGTACTTC. Protein: CASRVGQGYSYEQYF.

This clonotype was seen a few times. The V and J genes are TRBV9 and TRBJ1-4; 7 nucleotides match TRBD1. Looked up from germline, CDR1 is SGDLS and CDR2 is YYNGEE. The CDR3 is 15 amino acids. Trimming removed 0 bases from V and 3 bases from J; junction bases left unmatched: 2. The CDR3 region has the DNA TGTGCCAGCAGCGTAGGGACAGGACCTAATGAAAAACTGTTTTTT. Protein sequence: CASSVGTGPNEKLFF.

This rearrangement joins TRBV7-2 to TRBJ2-7, with 13 bases lining up with TRBD2. The V gene end was trimmed by 5 bases and the J gene end by 2 bases; junction bases not matched to a gene: 3. The germline gives CDR1 SGHTA, CDR2 FQGNSA. The CDR3 has 15 amino acids. CDR3: CASSLTSGGAYEQYF. The CDR3 DNA sequence: TGTGCCAGCAGCCTAACTAGCGGGGGGGCCTACGAGCAGTACTTC.

This chain links TRBV20-1 with TRBJ2-3; a weak D match, TRBD1 (6 bases). Germline CDR1 reads DFQATT; CDR2 reads SNEGSKA (reference sequence). This CDR3 region has 13 residues. The CDR3 bases are TGCAGAGCCGACGTTTCAGGGGCAGATACGCAGTATTTT. It yields the protein CRADVSGADTQYF.

V is TRBV28 and J is TRBJ2-3, with 9 bases identical to TRBD2. CDR3 size: 17 residues. The ends lost 4 bases at V and 1 base at J; junction bases unmatched: 9. Germline CDR1 is MDHEN and CDR2 is SYDVKM. CDR3 sequence reads: CASSYSQRGVRTDTQYF. The CDR3 nucleotides are TGTGCCAGCAGTTACTCCCAGCGGGGGGTCCGCACAGATACGCAGTATTTT.

This chain connects TRBV5-6 to TRBJ1-4; D remains unclear. V dropped 2 bases and J dropped 4 bases, with 15 bases sitting between them. The CDR3 is 16 residues long. CDR1 and CDR2 from the germline V gene are SGHDT and YYEEEE. The CDR3: CASSFAGFGYNEKLFF. The DNA for the CDR3 is TGTGCCAGCAGCTTCGCTGGGTTCGGATATAATGAAAAACTGTTTTTT.

The J gene is TRBJ1-2, the V gene TRBV10-3; no clear D. V was pared by 3 bases and J by 4 bases, with 6 bases between. The length of the CDR3 is 12 residues. Germline V CDR1 and CDR2: ENHRY, SYGVKD. CDR3 sequence (DNA): TGTGCCATCAGTGACGCAGGCTATGGCTACACCTTC. This gives the protein CAISDAGYGYTF.

There are a few counts of this clonotype. The chain combines TRBV29-1 with TRBJ1-1; no reliable D call. The CDR3 is made up of 13 amino acids. Germline lookup yields CDR1 SQVTM and CDR2 ANQGSEA. V was shortened by 6 bases and J by 1 base, with 12 bases between the two germline ends. In nucleotides, the CDR3 is TGCAGCGTGAGTCGGACGGGGAACACTGAAGCTTTCTTT. Translated, it gives CSVSRTGNTEAFF.

This sequence joins TRBV4-1 and TRBJ2-7; TRBD2 matches at 11 bases. The CDR3 has 15 amino acids. Germline CDR1 MGHRA, CDR2 YSYEKL. The J segment lost 4 bases and the V segment lost 8 bases, leaving 10 bases of the junction unmatched. The CDR3 sequence: CASALIAGGLYEQYF. The DNA for the CDR3 is TGCGCCAGCGCGCTGATAGCGGGAGGGTTGTACGAGCAGTACTTC.

This clonotype was observed a few times. The chain couples TRBV19 to TRBJ2-4; D perhaps matches TRBD1 (6 bases). The ends were cut back, 0 bases at V and 2 bases at J, with 11 bases in the middle. Germline V gene data show CDR1 as LNHDA and CDR2 as SQIVND (reference sequence). The CDR3 runs 16 residues. DNA of the CDR3: TGTGCCAGTAGTATAGATCCCGGGACATCCAAAAACATTCAGTACTTC. Translation gives CASSIDPGTSKNIQYF.

A few counts support this clonotype. The chain recombines TRBV10-3 with TRBJ1-5, with D unclear. With 6 bases removed from V and 5 bases from J, the gap between germline ends came to 8 bases. CDR1 is ENHRY, CDR2 SYGVKD, per germline. The CDR3 has 12 amino acids. The CDR3 DNA follows: TGTGCCATCAGCCAGTTTGATCAGCCCCAGCATTTT. This encodes CAISQFDQPQHF.

This clonotype showed up many times. The chain combines TRBV2 with TRBJ2-2; 7 bases match TRBD1. Trimming cost V 7 bases and J 1 base; bases outside gene matches: 3. The CDR3 spans 14 residues. The germline gives CDR1 SNHLY, CDR2 FYNNEI. In DNA form, the CDR3 reads TGTGCCAGCAAGGGACAGTTGAACACCGGGGAGCTGTTTTTT. Translating it yields CASKGQLNTGELFF.

The J gene is TRBJ2-5, the V gene TRBV2, with 8 bases matching TRBD1. Germline lookup yields CDR1 SNHLY and CDR2 FYNNEI. V dropped 5 bases and J dropped 5; count of bases not matched to a gene: 10. This CDR3 has 15 residues. The CDR3: CASSKGTGPRETQYF. In DNA form, the CDR3 reads TGTGCCAGCAGTAAAGGGACAGGCCCTCGCGAGACCCAGTACTTC.

The J gene is TRBJ2-7, the V gene TRBV9, with 8 positions matching TRBD2. The germline V gene has CDR1 SGDLS and CDR2 YYNGEE. The ends lost 1 base at V and 0 bases at J; junction bases unmatched: 0. The CDR3 is 14 amino acids. CDR3 sequence reads: CASSVSGGSYEQYF. The CDR3 nucleotides are TGTGCCAGCAGCGTAAGCGGGGGCTCCTACGAGCAGTACTTC.

The V call is TRBV6-2 or TRBV6-3, the J call TRBJ1-5, with 10 bases matching TRBD1. The CDR3 is 14 amino acids. Germline loops: CDR1 MNHEY, CDR2 SVGEGT. The junction had 9 bases not matched to a gene; V was cut back by 4 bases and J by 12 bases. This CDR3 reads CASSFRTGGTRQHF. CDR3 DNA: TGTGCCAGCAGTTTTAGGACAGGGGGGACGCGCCAGCATTTT.

This clonotype was counted once. The chain is built from TRBV12-3 or TRBV12-4 and TRBJ1-1; D ambiguous. There are 12 residues in the CDR3. The V and J ends lost 3 bases and 5 bases respectively, with 7 bases between them. CDR3 DNA: TGTGCCAGCAGTTTCGTGCGGACTGAAGCTTTCTTT. Its translation: CASSFVRTEAFF.

V gene TRBV28 combines with J gene TRBJ1-5; 9 bases align to TRBD1. From germline, CDR1 is MDHEN and CDR2 SYDVKM. The CDR3 is 14 amino acids. With 6 bases clipped from V and 5 bases from J, the junction kept 5 bases outside the gene matches. This CDR3 is CASSVGTGYQPQHF. The CDR3 DNA reads as TGTGCCAGCAGCGTCGGGACAGGGTATCAGCCCCAGCATTTT.

V gene TRBV10-2 combines with J gene TRBJ2-5, with 12 bases aligning to TRBD1. Germline loops: CDR1 WSHSY, CDR2 SAAADI. This CDR3 is 15 amino acids long. V lost 7 bases and J lost 5; bases outside the gene matches: 8. Here the CDR3 DNA reads TGCGCCAGCAAGAGGGGGACAGGGGGCGAGGAGACCCAGTACTTC. Protein sequence: CASKRGTGGEETQYF.

This clonotype was detected a few times. The J gene is TRBJ2-2, the V gene TRBV7-2; a possible D gene is TRBD2 (5 bases). The ends were cut back, 2 bases at V and 6 bases at J, with 7 bases in the middle. The germline gives CDR1 SGHTA, CDR2 FQGNSA. The CDR3 covers 13 residues. The CDR3 reads CASSLIGAGELFF. CDR3 nucleotide sequence: TGTGCCAGCAGCTTAATCGGGGCCGGGGAGCTGTTTTTT. The complete variable domain, with remaining parts taken from reference TRBV7-2 and TRBJ2-2, reads GAGVSQSPSNKVTEKGKDVELRCDPISGHTALYWYRQSLGQGLEFLIYFQGNSAPDKSGLPSDRFSAERTGGSVSTLTIQRTQQEDSAVYLCASSLIGAGELFFGEGSRLTVL.